This TCR beta chain is from a study of blood T cell repertoires in COVID-19. Study details: Donors in the United States, Italy and Spain gave samples during acute or convalescent COVID-19. Sources were T cells, B-cell-depleted T cells, or PBMCs; the material itself was cDNA or gDNA.

In the original processing: Estimation of nucleated cell counts relied on the amplification of reference gene primers. TCRdb keeps only in-frame clones here, not all; method: immunoSEQ multiplex PCR. V and J calls and clone size are copied from that table; D and trimming were computed from the DNA. The sample shows about 120,000 clones, 80% to 90% of them seen only once. Deletions cut 6 bases from V and 1 base from J, with 10 bases between. CDR3 size: 13 residues. Germline CDR1 reads KGHSH; CDR2 reads LQKENI. The V call is TRBV18, the J call TRBJ2-7; D is possibly TRBD1 (5 bases). The TCR comes from a human donor in a cohort sampled during active COVID-19. Sequenced: peripheral blood. In DNA form, the CDR3 reads TGTGCCAGCTCCCCCCAGGGTTCCTACGAGCAGTACTTC. Amino acid sequence: CASSPQGSYEQYF.